Included here is one T cell receptor beta chain sequence, with context. This specimen comes from a study of control samples from healthy donors and cancer patients. Sequencing used immunoSEQ multiplex PCR; TCRdb keeps in-frame clones, though not all of them. The sample has 60,000 to 85,000 clones; roughly 92% are singletons. V lost 0 bases and J lost 5, with 8 bases in between. Germline CDR1 and CDR2: MNHEY and SVGEGT. The CDR3 loop spans 14 amino acids. The receptor's source is a woman in her fifties or sixties in good health. V gene TRBV6-2 or TRBV6-3 combines with J gene TRBJ2-1; possibly TRBD2 for D (6 bases). Sequenced input: blood. CDR3 nucleotides: TGTGCCAGCAGTTACTCGGGCGGGAACAATGAGCAGTTCTTC. Translating it yields CASSYSGGNNEQFF.